This is a list of T cell receptor beta chains from one sample in a study of CD8 T cells in Susac syndrome. One entry per CDR3 protein results from TCRdb running MiXCR on the immunoSEQ multiplex PCR reads. The sample carries 150,000 to 250,000 distinct CDR3 sequences, about 95% recorded once. The sequenced sample consisted of CD4+ T cells from PBMCs. The receptor set was obtained from a human donor with multiple sclerosis. The CDR3 runs from the conserved cysteine through the conserved F or W. The order of the fields is V gene, D gene, CDR3 length, J gene, clone size, CDR3 DNA, CDR3 protein. D genes are given only for firm matches. Part of the rows lack a size; the others show once, few, many or a class for expanded clones.

TRBV5-4	TRBD2	17	TRBJ2-1	NA	TGTGCCACCAGATTGGGACTAGCGGGTCCCGCCTACAATGAGCAGTTCTTC	CATRLGLAGPAYNEQFF
TRBV9	TRBD2	16	TRBJ2-1	NA	TGTGCCAGCAGCGTAGGTGAAGGAGGGAGGGCGGGAGGTCAGTTCTTC	CASSVGEGGRAGGQFF
TRBV30	NA	13	TRBJ1-2	NA	TGTGCCTGGAGTTGGGGGCAGGTACGCGGCTACACCTTC	CAWSWGQVRGYTF
TRBV9	NA	16	TRBJ1-2	NA	TGTGCCAGCAGCGCAGTCCCAGGGGTATCATACAATGGCTACACCTTC	CASSAVPGVSYNGYTF
TRBV28	NA	15	TRBJ1-5	NA	TGTGCCAGCAGAGGAGGGGGGCTTGGCAATCAGCCCCAGCATTTT	CASRGGGLGNQPQHF
TRBV12-3/TRBV12-4	NA	14	TRBJ2-1	NA	TGTGCCAGCAGTTTAAACAGGGCGGACAATGAGCAGTTCTTC	CASSLNRADNEQFF
TRBV9	NA	9	TRBJ1-2	NA	TGTGCCAGCAGGAAAGGCTACACCTTC	CASRKGYTF
TRBV19	NA	14	TRBJ1-2	NA	TGTGCCAGTAGTATGATCAGGGTCAGGGATGGCTACACCTTC	CASSMIRVRDGYTF
TRBV27	NA	12	TRBJ2-5	NA	TGTGCCAGCAAGCCGATTGGGAAGACCCAGTACTTC	CASKPIGKTQYF
TRBV11-1	NA	13	TRBJ2-7	NA	TGTGCCAGCAGCCGAGGACAGTACTACGAGCAGTACTTC	CASSRGQYYEQYF
TRBV6-1	NA	14	TRBJ2-4	NA	TGTGCCAGCAGTGAAGAAGCCCGGCTGGGCATTCAGTACTTC	CASSEEARLGIQYF
TRBV5-4	TRBD2	15	TRBJ2-7	NA	TGTGCCAGCAGCTTGACGGGGCGGGGGGCCCGCGAGCAGTACTTC	CASSLTGRGAREQYF
TRBV20-1	NA	13	TRBJ1-2	NA	TGCAGTGCTAGCGCCAGGGCGTTTTTGGGCTACACCTTC	CSASARAFLGYTF
TRBV29-1	TRBD1	12	TRBJ1-1	NA	TGCAGCGTCGCACAGGGGGGCACTGAAGCTTTCTTT	CSVAQGGTEAFF
TRBV20-1	TRBD2	13	TRBJ2-1	NA	TGCAGTGCTGGGCTAGCGGGAGTTAATGAGCAGTTCTTC	CSAGLAGVNEQFF
TRBV18	NA	13	TRBJ1-5	once	TGTGCCAGCTCACCGCAGAGGAATCAGCCCCAGCATTTT	CASSPQRNQPQHF
TRBV2	NA	13	TRBJ1-2	NA	TGTGCCAGCAGTGAATCAGGGAACTATGGCTACACCTTC	CASSESGNYGYTF
TRBV3-1	NA	14	TRBJ1-1	NA	TGTGCCAGCAGCCAGATCGACCGAGACACTGAAGCTTTCTTT	CASSQIDRDTEAFF
TRBV27	TRBD1	14	TRBJ2-1	NA	TGTGCCAGCAGCCGGGACAGAAAATCGTATGAGCAGTTCTTC	CASSRDRKSYEQFF
TRBV12-3/TRBV12-4	NA	12	TRBJ2-1	NA	TGTGCCAGCAGTTTGCGGGGAAATGAGCAGTTCTTC	CASSLRGNEQFF
TRBV6-5	NA	13	TRBJ1-2	NA	TGTGCCAGCCTTGGGGCAGGCAACTATGGCTACACCTTC	CASLGAGNYGYTF
TRBV6-1	TRBD1	16	TRBJ2-2	once	TGTGCCAGCAGAAACCCGGGACAGGGAAACACCGGGGAGCTGTTTTTT	CASRNPGQGNTGELFF
TRBV20-1	NA	10	TRBJ2-5	NA	TGCAGTGCTGAAGGCGAGACCCAGTACTTC	CSAEGETQYF